This entry features one T cell receptor beta chain sequence. Repertoires were generated with immunoSEQ multiplex PCR, while TCRdb's copy carries only in-frame clones and drops some. The sample holds roughly 190,000 clones, roughly 92% seen once. This entry comes from a study of blood T cell repertoires in COVID-19. Study context: Sites across the United States, Italy and Spain contributed samples from acute and convalescent COVID-19.

Germline V lookup: CDR1 SEHNR, CDR2 FQNEAQ (reference sequence). Between the trimmed V and J ends, which lost 1 base and 5 bases, there was a span of 12 bases. CDR3 length equals 14 residues. Sequencing input: peripheral blood. The V and J genes are TRBV7-9 and TRBJ2-7; TRBD2 is a possible D gene (7 bases). This TCR was sampled from a man aged 30 to 45 with COVID-19, enrolled during active disease. DNA for the CDR3: TGTGCCAGCAGCTTAGTGGAAGGGGGGGACGAGCAGTACTTC. This translates into CASSLVEGGDEQYF.